A single TCR beta chain is shown here with its context. This specimen comes from a study of OX40 agonist ivuxolimab in advanced cancers. Repertoires were generated with immunoSEQ multiplex PCR, while TCRdb's copy carries only in-frame clones and drops some. In the table there are approximately 91,000 clones, approximately 89% of which are singletons. This sequence was found in an adult with an advanced solid tumor such as melanoma, head and neck, liver or kidney cancer. The source material was CD4+ or CD8+ T cells sorted from blood, sampled in a trial of the OX40 agonist ivuxolimab.

The CDR3 spells CASSLVDEQFF. Written as DNA, the CDR3 is TGTGCCAGCAGCTTAGTCGATGAGCAGTTCTTC. J is TRBJ2-1 and V is TRBV11-3; no clear D gene. V shed 1 base and J shed 8 bases, with 3 bases lying between them. The germline CDR1 and CDR2 sequences are SGHNT and YENEEA. This CDR3 region has 11 residues.